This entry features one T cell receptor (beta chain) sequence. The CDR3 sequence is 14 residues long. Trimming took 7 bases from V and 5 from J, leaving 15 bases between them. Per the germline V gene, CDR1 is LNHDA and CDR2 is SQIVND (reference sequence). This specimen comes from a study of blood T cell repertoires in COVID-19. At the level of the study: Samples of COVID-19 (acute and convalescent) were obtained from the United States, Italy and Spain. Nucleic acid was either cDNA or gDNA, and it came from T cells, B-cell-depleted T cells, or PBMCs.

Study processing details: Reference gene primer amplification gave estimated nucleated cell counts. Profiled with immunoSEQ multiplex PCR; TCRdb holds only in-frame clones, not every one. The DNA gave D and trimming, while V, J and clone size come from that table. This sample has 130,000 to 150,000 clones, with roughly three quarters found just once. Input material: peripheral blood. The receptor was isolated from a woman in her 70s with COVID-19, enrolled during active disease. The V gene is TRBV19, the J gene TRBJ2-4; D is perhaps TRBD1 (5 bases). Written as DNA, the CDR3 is TGTGCCAGTAACCGCTGGGGCTTGCAAAACATTCAGTACTTC. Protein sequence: CASNRWGLQNIQYF.